The next 23 T cell receptor beta chains were all read from a single sample in a study of metastatic and nonmetastatic thyroid tumors. Using MiXCR, TCRdb reanalyzed the PCR reads. The sample carries about 21,000 clones, around 12% recorded once. None of the patients had undergone any treatment ahead of thyroid surgery. Sequencing was done on a sample of blood. These receptors were collected from a female donor with papillary thyroid cancer or a benign thyroid nodule (not recorded which). Some clones in this sample may be carry-over from other donors' samples.

Worth noting for this clone: Just one base apart from a much larger clone, this may be a read error. J is TRBJ1-6 and V is TRBV3-1; D is unresolved. The germline V gene encodes CDR1 LGHDT and CDR2 YNNKEL (reference sequence). The CDR3 has 15 amino acids. The CDR3 DNA is TGCGCCAGCAGCCAAGTAATGCGGTGGAGGTCACCCCTCCACTTT. Amino acid sequence: CASSQVMRWRSPLHF. Full variable domain (outside the CDR3, taken from reference TRBV3-1 and TRBJ1-6): DTAVSQTPKYLVTQMGNDKSIKCEQNLGHDTMYWYKQDSKKFLKIMFSYNNKELIINETVPNRFSPKSPDKAHLNLHINSLELGDSAVYFCASSQVMRWRSPLHFGNGTRLTVT.

This clone was counted many times. The identical CDR3 is also encoded by other nucleotide sequences in the sample. The V call is TRBV7-9, the J call TRBJ1-2; 7 nucleotides match TRBD1. V was clipped by 1 base and J by 4 bases; unmatched bases: 3. CDR1 and CDR2 (germline): SEHNR, FQNEAQ (reference sequence). CDR3 length: 14 amino acids. The CDR3 here is CASSLEGAGYGYTF. For the CDR3, the DNA is TGTGCCAGCAGCTTAGAGGGGGCAGGCTATGGCTACACCTTC.

The chain is built from TRBV9 and TRBJ2-1; D ambiguous. The CDR3 runs to 15 residues. The V gene's germline CDR1 is SGDLS and CDR2 YYNGEE. V was clipped by 0 bases and J by 1 base, with 8 bases between them. In DNA form, the CDR3 reads TGTGCCAGCAGCGTAGATCCAAGATCCTACAATGAGCAGTTCTTC. Its translation is CASSVDPRSYNEQFF.

The rearrangement joins TRBV7-9 to TRBJ1-4; D is uncertain. Deletions cut 6 bases from V and 11 bases from J, with 19 bases between. The CDR3 has 14 amino acids. Germline lookup yields CDR1 SEHNR and CDR2 FQNEAQ (reference sequence). The CDR3 protein is CASRTPLRQEKLFF. As DNA, the CDR3 is TGTGCCAGCAGAACACCGCTCCGGCAAGAGAAACTGTTTTTT.

V and J are TRBV6-2 or TRBV6-3 and TRBJ2-5, with 13 positions matching TRBD2. Trimming cost V 4 bases and J 7 bases; bases outside gene matches: 18. This CDR3 region has 19 residues. Looked up from germline, CDR1 is MNHEY and CDR2 is SVGEGT. The CDR3 protein is CASSLGLAGTSRALGTQYF. CDR3 bases: TGTGCCAGCAGTTTGGGACTAGCGGGAACATCTCGCGCTTTAGGGACCCAGTACTTC.

This sequence joins TRBV6-1 and TRBJ2-2; no reliable D call. CDR3 length equals 15 residues. V dropped 3 bases and J dropped 6 bases, with 14 bases sitting between them. The V gene's germline CDR1 is MNHNS and CDR2 SASEGT. The CDR3 here is CASSDCGSPPGELFF. CDR3 nucleotides: TGTGCCAGCAGTGATTGCGGTAGTCCCCCCGGGGAGCTGTTTTTT.

In the case of this clone: Mismatch with germline at one junction end may stem from a read error. The chain joins TRBV7-9 to TRBJ2-4, with 7 bases identical to TRBD1. This CDR3 comprises 16 residues. Germline CDR1 reads SEHNR; CDR2 reads FQNEAQ (reference sequence). For the CDR3, the DNA is TGTGCCATCAGCCCCGGGACAGCAGTAGCCAAAAACATTCAGTACTTC. Translation gives CAISPGTAVAKNIQYF.

This clone has at least ten counts. The sample carries other DNA sequences with the same CDR3. The V gene is TRBV7-2, the J gene TRBJ1-5, with D unresolved. This CDR3 has 15 amino acids. The V end lost 1 base, the J end lost 5 bases, and 12 bases lay between the germline ends. Per germline, CDR1 SGHTA and CDR2 FQGNSA. CDR3 amino acids: CASSLVAFGDQPQHF. The CDR3 nucleotides read TGTGCCAGCAGCTTAGTTGCCTTTGGCGATCAGCCCCAGCATTTT.

The sample holds many counts of this clone. The CDR3: CASSWTSNTEAFF. CDR3 nucleotide sequence: TGCGCCAGCAGCTGGACATCGAACACTGAAGCTTTCTTT. The V and J genes are TRBV5-1 and TRBJ1-1; tentative D call: TRBD1 (5 bases). The germline V and J ends were trimmed by 3 bases and 1 base, with 7 bases remaining between them. The CDR3 is 13 amino acids. CDR1 and CDR2 from the germline V gene are SGHRS and YFSETQ.

In its sample, this clone was seen many times. The V call is TRBV18, the J call TRBJ1-2; TRBD1 agrees at 8 bases. Germline CDR1 KGHSH, CDR2 LQKENI. Trimming took 2 bases from V and 4 from J; bases not matched to a gene: 6. The CDR3 length is 15 residues. The CDR3 bases are TGTGCCAGCTCACCAATCGGACAGGGCGGCTATGGCTACACCTTC. As protein: CASSPIGQGGYGYTF. Full variable domain (rest looked up from reference TRBV18 and TRBJ1-2): NAGVMQNPRHLVRRRGQEARLRCSPMKGHSHVYWYRQLPEEGLKFMVYLQKENIIDESGMPKERFSAEFPKEGPSILRIQQVVRGDSAAYFCASSPIGQGGYGYTFGSGTRLTVV.

This clone was picked up many times. The chain combines TRBV11-1 with TRBJ1-1; 10 bases map to TRBD1. This CDR3 is 14 amino acids long. The germline V gene has CDR1 SGHAT and CDR2 FQDESV (reference sequence). V lost 6 bases to trimming and J lost 5 bases; unmatched junction nucleotides: 6. The CDR3: CASRRDRGATEAFF. The CDR3 nucleotides read TGTGCCAGCAGGAGGGACAGGGGAGCGACTGAAGCTTTCTTT.

This clone was detected ten times or more. This chain connects TRBV15 to TRBJ2-4, with a tentative D call TRBD1 (6 bases). V lost 6 bases, J lost 5 bases, and 11 bases lay in between. Looked up from germline, CDR1 is LNHNV and CDR2 is YYDKDF (reference sequence). The CDR3 covers 13 residues. The CDR3: CATRGRGENIQYF. CDR3 in DNA: TGTGCCACCAGGGGCAGGGGTGAAAACATTCAGTACTTC.

This clone has at least ten counts. The identical CDR3 is also encoded by other nucleotide sequences in the sample. J is TRBJ2-2 and V is TRBV5-6, with D maybe TRBD1 (5 bases). This CDR3 spans 15 amino acids. V was shortened by 0 bases and J by 0 bases, with 6 bases between the two germline ends. The germline CDR1 and CDR2 sequences are SGHDT and YYEEEE. CDR3 DNA: TGTGCCAGCAGCTTGGGGGGCACGAACACCGGGGAGCTGTTTTTT. It specifies CASSLGGTNTGELFF.

This clone qualifies as medium-sized (0.01 to 0.1%). The V gene is TRBV6-2 or TRBV6-3, the J gene TRBJ1-2; D perhaps matches TRBD1 (5 bases). This CDR3 spans 16 amino acids. Germline V lookup: CDR1 MNHEY, CDR2 SVGEGT. Trimming took 7 bases from V and 4 from J, leaving 22 bases between them. This CDR3 is CASNRGSGATFYGYTF. CDR3 DNA sequence: TGTGCCAGCAACCGGGGCAGCGGGGCGACGTTCTATGGCTACACCTTC.

This clone is deemed medium-sized. This sequence joins TRBV15 and TRBJ1-3; D not resolved. The ends were cut back, 1 base at V and 5 bases at J, with 6 bases in the middle. Germline V lookup: CDR1 LNHNV, CDR2 YYDKDF (reference sequence). The CDR3 runs 13 residues. In nucleotides, the CDR3 is TGTGCCACCAGCAGAGCGGGGAGAAACACCATATATTTT. Translating it yields CATSRAGRNTIYF.

Comment on this clone: A read error may produce the germline difference seen at one junction end. The V and J genes are TRBV7-7 and TRBJ2-2; 11 nucleotides agree with TRBD1. CDR1 is SSHAT, CDR2 FNYEAQ, per germline (reference sequence). The CDR3 loop spans 17 amino acids. In DNA form, the CDR3 reads TGTGCCAGCAGCTCCCCCGGGACAGGGGGACGCACCGGGGATCTGTTTTTT. Its translation: CASSSPGTGGRTGDLFF. The whole variable domain, filled in from reference TRBV7-7 and TRBJ2-2, reads GAGVSQSPRYKVTKRGQDVTLRCDPISSHATLYWYQQALGQGPEFLTYFNYEAQPDKSGLPSDRFSAERPEGSISTLTIQRTEQRDSAMYRCASSSPGTGGRTGDLFFGEGSRLTVL.

This clone was observed at least ten times. The chain joins TRBV7-9 to TRBJ1-2; D unresolved. The CDR3 runs to 13 residues. The V and J ends lost 1 base and 4 bases respectively, with 7 bases between them. Germline V gene data show CDR1 as SEHNR and CDR2 as FQNEAQ (reference sequence). The CDR3 bases are TGTGCCAGCAGCTTAGACGGCGTCTATGGCTACACCTTC. It yields the protein CASSLDGVYGYTF.

This clone came up once. The chain carries TRBV20-1 and TRBJ2-4, with D unresolved. There are 14 residues in the CDR3. V lost 1 base and J lost 1, with 8 bases in between. Germline assignment: CDR1 DFQATT and CDR2 SNEGSKA (reference sequence). CDR3 coding DNA: TGCAGTGCTAGAGTATCTGTGGCCAAAAACATTCAGTACTTC. It translates to CSARVSVAKNIQYF.

Many counts were recorded for this clone. The genes are TRBV7-3 and TRBJ2-1; a possible D gene is TRBD1 (5 bases). V lost 2 bases and J 4 bases, leaving 15 bases between the germline ends. CDR3 length: 16 amino acids. CDR1 is SGHTA, CDR2 FQGTGA, per germline. This CDR3 is CASSLSGQGTYNEQFF. CDR3 DNA: TGTGCCAGCAGCTTATCCGGGCAGGGCACTTACAATGAGCAGTTCTTC.

This clone has a count of ten or more. This chain connects TRBV13 to TRBJ2-5; D could derive from TRBD1 or TRBD2 (5 bases each). CDR3 size: 16 residues. The V and J ends lost 2 bases and 2 bases respectively, with 15 bases between them. Looked up from germline, CDR1 is PRHDT and CDR2 is FYEKMQ (reference sequence). CDR3 in amino acids: CASSLSRDGYQETQYF. The CDR3 DNA reads as TGTGCCAGCAGCTTATCTCGGGACGGCTATCAAGAGACCCAGTACTTC. Using reference TRBV13 and TRBJ2-5 for the parts outside the CDR3, the full variable domain is AAGVIQSPRHLIKEKRETATLKCYPIPRHDTVYWYQQGPGQDPQFLISFYEKMQSDKGSIPDRFSAQQFSDYHSELNMSSLELGDSALYFCASSLSRDGYQETQYFGPGTRLLVL.

Comments on this clone: An end of the junction does not agree with germline; a read error may underlie this. Other DNA sequences within the sample encode an identical CDR3. The rearrangement uses TRBV30 and TRBJ1-4, with D possibly matching TRBD1 (5 bases). Per germline, CDR1 GTSNPN and CDR2 SVGIG (reference sequence). The CDR3 is made up of 13 amino acids. Written as DNA, the CDR3 is TGTGCCTGGAGGGGCAGGGTAAGGGAAAAGCTGTTTTTT. It specifies CAWRGRVREKLFF.

This clone was recorded many times. V gene TRBV12-3 or TRBV12-4 combines with J gene TRBJ2-7, with D perhaps matching TRBD1 or TRBD2 (5 bases each). The CDR3 sequence is 13 residues long. V dropped 8 bases and J dropped 0 bases, with 11 bases sitting between them. CDR3 in DNA: TGTGCCAGCGGGAGACAGCCCTCCTACGAGCAGTACTTC. Its translation is CASGRQPSYEQYF.

By share, this clone counts as medium-sized. This chain links TRBV15 with TRBJ1-2; maybe TRBD1 (5 bases). There are 14 residues in the CDR3. V shed 5 bases and J shed 7 bases, with 17 bases lying between them. Germline CDR1 reads LNHNV; CDR2 reads YYDKDF (reference sequence). The CDR3 DNA sequence: TGTGCCACCAGCGTAAAGGGCAGGGCGCTTGGCTACACCTTC. It specifies CATSVKGRALGYTF.